This T cell receptor (beta chain) was sequenced for a study of identifying expanded T cells in peripheral blood. Study-wide results and limits: About 1.2 clones differed between technical replicates, versus 16.4 and 19 over time. Two-week clone count variance significantly increased as total template count grew.

Regarding this clone: Its antigen is unidentified.

Healthy donors had no documented immune events, such as infections, while sampled. Produced via immunoSEQ multiplex PCR; TCRdb's table is partial and in-frame only. Found here are 70,000 to 100,000 clones, roughly 90% of them singletons; the top ten hold around 4.3%. Germline lookup yields CDR1 SEHNR and CDR2 FQNEAQ (reference sequence). This CDR3 contains 18 residues. Trimming took 1 base from V and 0 from J; bases not matched to a gene: 7. Sequences were obtained from blood. This sequence joins TRBV7-9 and TRBJ2-1; 9 nucleotides agree with TRBD2. The sequence came from a person aged 18 to 70 in good health. CDR3 loop: CASSLDRLAGPSYNEQFF. The DNA of the CDR3 is TGTGCCAGCAGCTTAGATAGGCTAGCGGGGCCCTCCTACAATGAGCAGTTCTTC.